The 27 T cell receptor beta chains below all came from one sample that was sequenced in a study of T cell changes during pregnancy in multiple sclerosis. Generated by immunoSEQ multiplex PCR, the TCRdb table keeps only in-frame clones and is missing some. The sample holds 60,000 to 75,000 clones, around 90% seen once. Sequencing was performed on peripheral blood, taken in the third trimester of pregnancy. These receptors all stem from a female donor with multiple sclerosis, enrolled in a pregnancy study.

This chain joins TRBV7-2 and TRBJ2-1, with 11 bases fitting TRBD2. The CDR3 totals 15 residues. With 5 bases clipped from V and 4 bases from J, the junction kept 4 bases outside the gene matches. Germline V lookup: CDR1 SGHTA, CDR2 FQGNSA. DNA for the CDR3: TGTGCCAGCAGCCCCCGGACTAGCGGGTACAATGAGCAGTTCTTC. Translating gives CASSPRTSGYNEQFF.

The chain couples TRBV7-8 to TRBJ2-1; D not resolved. Germline assignment: CDR1 SGHVS and CDR2 FQNEAQ. CDR3 length: 16 amino acids. V lost 2 bases and J 8 bases, leaving 19 bases between the germline ends. The CDR3 nucleotides read TGTGCCAGCAGCTTAAGTTTTCTAGGCTCCCCCTATGAGCAGTTCTTC. This translates into CASSLSFLGSPYEQFF.

The gene calls are TRBV9 and TRBJ1-4; 8 bases fit TRBD1. The CDR3 length is 16 residues. Germline V lookup: CDR1 SGDLS, CDR2 YYNGEE. Trimming removed 2 bases from V and 7 bases from J; junction bases left unmatched: 10. The CDR3 nucleotides read TGTGCCAGCAGCGTCCAAGACAGGGGACTACGTGAAAAACTGTTTTTT. Its protein is CASSVQDRGLREKLFF.

The chain is built from TRBV30 and TRBJ2-3; 12 positions match TRBD2. V dropped 2 bases and J dropped 3; count of bases not matched to a gene: 3. The CDR3 sequence is 15 residues long. Germline-derived CDR1 and CDR2 are GTSNPN and SVGIG (reference sequence). CDR3 amino acids: CAWSTSGGYTDTQYF. The CDR3 region has the DNA TGTGCCTGGAGTACTAGCGGGGGGTATACAGATACGCAGTATTTT.

This chain links TRBV28 with TRBJ2-3; D is unresolved. V lost 5 bases, J lost 5 bases, and 11 bases lay in between. The germline V gene has CDR1 MDHEN and CDR2 SYDVKM. CDR3 length: 13 residues. The CDR3 protein is CASSEALKDTQYF. DNA for the CDR3: TGTGCCAGCAGTGAGGCCCTTAAAGATACGCAGTATTTT.

The V call is TRBV19, the J call TRBJ1-3; D gene ambiguous. Germline V gives CDR1 LNHDA, CDR2 SQIVND (reference sequence). The CDR3 spans 16 residues. V gave up 7 bases and J gave up 3 bases, with 19 bases separating them. CDR3 DNA: TGTGCCAGTAACTCGGACTTGTCGTTAGGTGGAAACACCATATATTTT. Amino acid sequence: CASNSDLSLGGNTIYF.

CDR3 DNA sequence: TGTGCCAGTAGGGGTCATTGGCGGGGGATAGAGACCCAGTACTTC. This codes for CASRGHWRGIETQYF. The J gene is TRBJ2-5, the V gene TRBV19; TRBD2 matches at 7 bases. The CDR3 has 15 amino acids. Germline V gives CDR1 LNHDA, CDR2 SQIVND (reference sequence). V gave up 6 bases and J gave up 4 bases; unmatched junction bases: 11.

The rearrangement uses TRBV30 and TRBJ1-5; the D gene is possibly TRBD1 (5 bases). Looked up from germline, CDR1 is GTSNPN and CDR2 is SVGIG (reference sequence). V was pared by 0 bases and J by 7 bases, with 10 bases between. This CDR3 spans 13 amino acids. The DNA for the CDR3 is TGTGCCTGGAGTGTTGGGGGGGTGCAGCCCCAGCATTTT. Its translation is CAWSVGGVQPQHF.

The CDR3 protein is CASSQYEGLAISPLHF. The CDR3 coding sequence is TGTGCCAGCAGCCAATACGAGGGACTGGCGATTTCACCCCTCCACTTT. J is TRBJ1-6 and V is TRBV7-6, with D tentatively TRBD1 (5 bases). Trimming removed 5 bases at V and 9 bases at J, with 20 bases between. Per the germline V gene, CDR1 is SGHVS and CDR2 is FNYEAQ. The CDR3 loop spans 16 amino acids.

The chain has TRBV7-2 and TRBJ2-3; no definite D call. The V end was cut by 3 bases, the J end by 8 bases, with 6 bases between. There are 11 residues in the CDR3. Germline CDR1 SGHTA, CDR2 FQGNSA. The CDR3 DNA reads TGTGCCAGCAGCTTTTTCGGTACGCAGTATTTT. It yields the protein CASSFFGTQYF.

The chain recombines TRBV6-1 with TRBJ2-2; TRBD1 matches at 7 bases. Germline lookup yields CDR1 MNHNS and CDR2 SASEGT. CDR3 length: 14 residues. Trimming cost V 5 bases and J 6 bases; bases outside gene matches: 6. CDR3: CASSLLTGAGELFF. The CDR3 bases are TGTGCCAGCAGTCTTCTTACAGGGGCCGGGGAGCTGTTTTTT.

The chain uses TRBV5-1 and TRBJ1-1; 11 nucleotides match TRBD1. The CDR3 runs 15 residues. Per germline, CDR1 SGHRS and CDR2 YFSETQ. V shed 4 bases, J shed 3 bases, and the junction held 5 bases outside the gene matches. The CDR3, as DNA: TGCGCCAGCAGCGGGGACAGGGGGGTGGACACTGAAGCTTTCTTT. Protein: CASSGDRGVDTEAFF.

This clone was detected once. J is TRBJ2-7 and V is TRBV28; 8 bases are shared with TRBD1. The CDR3 extends over 16 amino acids. Germline-derived CDR1 and CDR2 are MDHEN and SYDVKM. J gave up 1 base and V 2 bases, and 7 bases lay outside the gene matches. CDR3 in amino acids: CASSLTRQGWSYEQYF. The CDR3 bases are TGTGCCAGCAGTTTAACCAGACAGGGGTGGTCCTACGAGCAGTACTTC.

V usage is TRBV9 and J usage is TRBJ2-7; TRBD1 aligns across 7 bases. The ends lost 3 bases at V and 1 base at J; junction bases unmatched: 7. The CDR3 consists of 15 residues. The germline CDR1 and CDR2 sequences are SGDLS and YYNGEE. This CDR3 reads CASSARQGDSYEQYF. The CDR3 nucleotides read TGTGCCAGCAGCGCCCGGCAGGGGGATTCCTACGAGCAGTACTTC.

V is TRBV7-9 and J is TRBJ2-2; 7 nucleotides align to TRBD2. Germline V gives CDR1 SEHNR, CDR2 FQNEAQ (reference sequence). Losses at the gene ends were 1 base for V and 6 bases for J; bases not matched to a gene: 5. The CDR3 has 15 amino acids. The CDR3 reads CASSLETSRSGELFF. CDR3 DNA: TGTGCCAGCAGCTTAGAGACTAGCCGGTCCGGGGAGCTGTTTTTT.

The CDR3 DNA reads TGCAGCGTTGTACAGCCCTTGACCACTGAAGCTTTCTTT. Encoded protein: CSVVQPLTTEAFF. V is TRBV29-1 and J is TRBJ1-1; no clear D gene. Trimming pared 4 bases from V and 4 bases from J, leaving 13 bases between. This CDR3 has 13 residues. Looked up from germline, CDR1 is SQVTM and CDR2 is ANQGSEA.

The chain couples TRBV7-2 to TRBJ1-4, with 7 bases aligning to TRBD1. With V trimmed by 5 bases and J by 6 bases, 6 bases remained unmatched. Germline-derived CDR1 and CDR2 are SGHTA and FQGNSA. The CDR3 sequence is 14 residues long. CDR3 sequence (DNA): TGTGCCAGCAGCCTGCGACAGGGCGATGAAAAACTGTTTTTT. Protein: CASSLRQGDEKLFF.

This clone was recorded once. V and J are TRBV29-1 and TRBJ1-2; TRBD1 matches at 7 bases. The CDR3 covers 13 residues. CDR1 and CDR2 from the germline V gene are SQVTM and ANQGSEA. Losses at the gene ends were 7 bases for V and 2 bases for J; bases not matched to a gene: 7. CDR3 bases: TGCAGCGCTTTGACAGGGCTCAACTATGGCTACACCTTC. Its protein product is CSALTGLNYGYTF.

The chain combines TRBV7-9 with TRBJ2-6, with unresolved D. This CDR3 is built from 15 residues. Germline CDR1 and CDR2: SEHNR and FQNEAQ (reference sequence). Trimming left V 2 bases short and J 0 bases short, with 5 bases between. The CDR3 sequence: CASSLSLSGANVLTF. CDR3 nucleotides: TGTGCCAGCAGCTTATCACTCTCTGGGGCCAACGTCCTGACTTTC.

This chain links TRBV28 with TRBJ1-1, with 7 bases identical to TRBD1. The CDR3 covers 16 residues. CDR1 and CDR2 from the germline V gene are MDHEN and SYDVKM. J lost 0 bases, V lost 3 bases, and 7 bases had no gene match. The CDR3 reads CASSFGGGLMNTEAFF. CDR3 DNA sequence: TGTGCCAGCAGTTTCGGAGGGGGCCTAATGAACACTGAAGCTTTCTTT.

This clone is a singleton in its sample. The V call is TRBV12-2, the J call TRBJ2-1; the table gives TRBD1 as D, unverified against the DNA. TRBV12-2 is classified as a pseudogene. The CDR3 has 18 residues. The CDR3 DNA reads as TGTGCAAGTCGCTTTGTCCCGGGACAGGGGCCGGCGGCCAATGAGCAGTTCTTC. Encoded protein: CASRFVPGQGPAANEQFF.

The chain links TRBV6-1 to TRBJ1-5; D is perhaps TRBD1 (6 bases). CDR1 MNHNS and CDR2 SASEGT come from the germline V gene. The CDR3 has 15 amino acids. V lost 6 bases to trimming and J lost 5 bases, with 17 bases between them. CDR3 sequence: CASRSGTTPDQPQHF. The CDR3 DNA follows: TGTGCCAGCAGGAGCGGGACAACCCCGGATCAGCCCCAGCATTTT.

CDR3 nucleotides: TGTGCCAGCAGTAAACTAGCGGGGGGGCTCCAAGAGACCCAGTACTTC. It translates to CASSKLAGGLQETQYF. V and J are TRBV27 and TRBJ2-5, with 13 bases lining up with TRBD2. CDR3 size: 16 residues. Germline CDR1 MNHEY, CDR2 SMNVEV (reference sequence). With 5 bases clipped from V and 1 base from J, the junction kept 4 bases outside the gene matches.

The chain combines TRBV7-2 with TRBJ2-7; 9 nucleotides match TRBD1. The V gene's germline CDR1 is SGHTA and CDR2 FQGNSA. J gave up 5 bases and V 1 base, and 12 bases lay outside the gene matches. This CDR3 contains 17 residues. CDR3 amino acids: CASSLVQWGQGTHEQYF. The CDR3 bases are TGTGCCAGCAGCTTAGTGCAGTGGGGACAGGGTACCCACGAGCAGTACTTC.

J is TRBJ1-3 and V is TRBV2; D uncertain. The CDR3 loop spans 11 amino acids. Trimming shortened V by 5 bases and J by 8 bases, and 7 bases separated the two germline ends. Per germline, CDR1 SNHLY and CDR2 FYNNEI. The CDR3 bases are TGTGCCAGCAGTCCTCGAGACACCATATATTTT. It is translated as CASSPRDTIYF.

This chain connects TRBV6-6 to TRBJ2-3; possible D gene TRBD1, 6 bases. The V end lost 5 bases, the J end lost 6 bases, and 6 bases lay between the germline ends. This CDR3 contains 11 residues. The germline CDR1 and CDR2 sequences are MNHNY and SVGAGI (reference sequence). As DNA, the CDR3 is TGTGCCAGCAGTCAGGGGGATACGCAGTATTTT. As protein: CASSQGDTQYF.

The chain carries TRBV27 and TRBJ1-1; D call uncertain. The CDR3 is 13 amino acids. V lost 2 bases, J lost 5 bases, and 9 bases lay in between. Looked up from germline, CDR1 is MNHEY and CDR2 is SMNVEV (reference sequence). CDR3 loop: CASSLIRETEAFF. CDR3 DNA: TGTGCCAGCAGTTTAATAAGGGAGACTGAAGCTTTCTTT.